These 7 T cell receptor beta chains were sequenced from one sample in a study of blood T cell repertoires in COVID-19. Generated by immunoSEQ multiplex PCR, the TCRdb table keeps only in-frame clones and is missing some. The table includes roughly 61,000 clones, approximately 90% detected once. Sequencing was done on a sample of peripheral blood. These receptors all come from a man aged 80 or over with acute or convalescent COVID-19.

The V gene is TRBV6-1, the J gene TRBJ1-6; D gene uncertain. There are 17 residues in the CDR3. Germline values: CDR1 MNHNS, CDR2 SASEGT. V dropped 2 bases and J dropped 8 bases, with 19 bases sitting between them. The CDR3 protein is CASSESGSGFYYSPLHF. The CDR3 nucleotides read TGTGCCAGCAGTGAAAGTGGGAGCGGTTTTTATTATTCACCCCTCCACTTT.

V usage is TRBV7-2 and J usage is TRBJ1-2; weak D call: TRBD1 (5 bases). Looked up from germline, CDR1 is SGHTA and CDR2 is FQGNSA. The CDR3 is 14 residues long. Trimming left V 4 bases short and J 7 bases short, with 16 bases between. CDR3 in DNA: TGTGCCAGCAGCTCAATCCCAGGGCAAGGTGGCTACACCTTC. Translating it yields CASSSIPGQGGYTF.

The chain recombines TRBV19 with TRBJ2-1; D might be TRBD2 (6 bases). Germline CDR1 and CDR2: LNHDA and SQIVND (reference sequence). The CDR3 contains 13 residues. V was pared by 10 bases and J by 5 bases, with 15 bases between. This CDR3 is CATNDGGNNEQFF. CDR3 nucleotide sequence: TGTGCCACGAACGACGGGGGAAACAATGAGCAGTTCTTC.

This rearrangement joins TRBV5-4 to TRBJ1-1, with D possibly TRBD1 on 5 matching bases. V lost 0 bases and J lost 5, with 11 bases in between. CDR1 is SGHNT and CDR2 is YYREEE in the germline V gene (reference sequence). The CDR3 extends over 14 amino acids. The CDR3 coding sequence is TGTGCCAGCAGCTTGGACCAGGGAGGGACTGAAGCTTTCTTT. This codes for CASSLDQGGTEAFF. The entire variable domain, with the rest obtained from reference TRBV5-4 and TRBJ1-1, is as follows: ETGVTQSPTHLIKTRGQQVTLRCSSQSGHNTVSWYQQALGQGPQFIFQYYREEENGRGNFPPRFSGLQFPNYSSELNVNALELDDSALYLCASSLDQGGTEAFFGQGTRLTVV.

The V gene is TRBV7-9, the J gene TRBJ2-1, with D hard to call. This CDR3 has 12 residues. V gave up 5 bases and J gave up 7 bases, with 9 bases separating them. Germline V CDR1 and CDR2: SEHNR, FQNEAQ (reference sequence). The CDR3: CASSPYINEQFF. The CDR3 DNA follows: TGTGCCAGCAGCCCATACATAAATGAGCAGTTCTTC. Combining the CDR3 with reference TRBV7-9 and TRBJ2-1 gives the whole variable domain DTGVSQNPRHKITKRGQNVTFRCDPISEHNRLYWYRQTLGQGPEFLTYFQNEAQLEKSRLLSDRFSAERPKGSFSTLEIQRTEQGDSAMYLCASSPYINEQFFGPGTRLTVL.

The chain recombines TRBV30 with TRBJ1-6; possible D gene TRBD1, 5 bases. This CDR3 is built from 14 residues. The ends were cut back, 5 bases at V and 6 bases at J, with 14 bases in the middle. CDR1 GTSNPN and CDR2 SVGIG come from the germline V gene (reference sequence). The CDR3 nucleotides are TGTGCCTGGGACGGGAGGGGACCTAATTCACCCCTCCACTTT. Amino acids: CAWDGRGPNSPLHF.

The rearrangement uses TRBV28 and TRBJ1-5; perhaps TRBD1 as D (5 bases). There are 17 residues in the CDR3. V lost 6 bases and J 4 bases, leaving 22 bases between the germline ends. Germline CDR1 and CDR2: MDHEN and SYDVKM. CDR3 bases: TGTGCCAGCAGCGGATCGGGCCAGGGTCTAGGGAATCAGCCCCAGCATTTT. Translation gives CASSGSGQGLGNQPQHF.